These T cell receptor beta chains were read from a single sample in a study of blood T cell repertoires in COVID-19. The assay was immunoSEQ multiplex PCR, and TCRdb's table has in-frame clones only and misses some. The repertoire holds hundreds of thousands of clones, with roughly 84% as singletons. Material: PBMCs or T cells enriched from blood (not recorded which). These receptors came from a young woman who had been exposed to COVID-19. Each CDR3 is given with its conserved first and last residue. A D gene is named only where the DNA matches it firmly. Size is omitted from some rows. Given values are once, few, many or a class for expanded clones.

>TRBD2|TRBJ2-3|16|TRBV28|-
TGTGCCAGCAGCATCATTAGCGGGGGGGCCTTAGATACGCAGTATTTT
CASSIISGGALDTQYF
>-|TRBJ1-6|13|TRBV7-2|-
TGTGCCAGCAGCTTAGTCTACGTTTCACCCCTCCACTTT
CASSLVYVSPLHF
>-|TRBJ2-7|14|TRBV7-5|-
TGTGTCAGAGAACCCCGGGACAGGGGCTACGAGCAGTACTTC
CVREPRDRGYEQYF
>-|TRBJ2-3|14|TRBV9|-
TGTGCCAGCAGCGTAGGAGGGAGCGTAGATACGCAGTATTTT
CASSVGGSVDTQYF
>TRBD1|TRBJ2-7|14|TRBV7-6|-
TGTGCCAGCAGCTGGGGACAGGCCTCCTACGAGCAGTACTTC
CASSWGQASYEQYF
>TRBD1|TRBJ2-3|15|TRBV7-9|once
TGTGCCAGCAGCCCGGGGGACAGGGACACAGATACGCAGTATTTT
CASSPGDRDTDTQYF
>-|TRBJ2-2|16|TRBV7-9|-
TGTGCCAGCAGCCCTCTTCCGGGAGAACACACCGGGGAGCTGTTTTTT
CASSPLPGEHTGELFF
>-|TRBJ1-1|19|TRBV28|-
TGTGCCAGCAGATGGAAGGGTCCCGTACAGGGTGGTTGGAACACTGAAGCTTTCTTT
CASRWKGPVQGGWNTEAFF
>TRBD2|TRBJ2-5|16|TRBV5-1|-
TGCGCCAGCAGCTTGACTAGCGGGACGACCCAAGAGACCCAGTACTTC
CASSLTSGTTQETQYF
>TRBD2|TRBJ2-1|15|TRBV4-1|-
TGCGCCAGCAGCCTAGCGGGAGTCTCTTCCAATGAGCAGTTCTTC
CASSLAGVSSNEQFF
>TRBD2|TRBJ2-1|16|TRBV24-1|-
TGTGCCACCAGTGACCCATTAGCGGGGGCGGCGAGTGAGCAGTTCTTC
CATSDPLAGAASEQFF
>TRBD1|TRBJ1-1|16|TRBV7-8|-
TGTGCCAGCAGCTTAGCCACGGGACAGGGGAACACTGAAGCTTTCTTT
CASSLATGQGNTEAFF
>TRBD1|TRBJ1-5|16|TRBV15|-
TGTGCCACCACCAGCGGACAGGGGCCTAGCAATCAGCCCCAGCATTTT
CATTSGQGPSNQPQHF
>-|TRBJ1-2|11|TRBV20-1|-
TGCAGTGTTTCCGGGGGGCGCGGCTACACCTTC
CSVSGGRGYTF
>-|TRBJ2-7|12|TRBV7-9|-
TGTGCCAGCAGCTTTGGGACTCCCGAGCAGTACTTC
CASSFGTPEQYF
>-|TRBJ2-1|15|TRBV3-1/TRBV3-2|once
TGTGCCAGCAGCCAAGTTCCGGTATCGGGGGATGAGCAGTTCTTC
CASSQVPVSGDEQFF
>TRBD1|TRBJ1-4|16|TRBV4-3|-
TGCGCCAGCAGCCGGGGACAGGCCTCAACTAATGAAAAACTGTTTTTT
CASSRGQASTNEKLFF
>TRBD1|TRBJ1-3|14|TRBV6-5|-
TGTGCCAGCAGGACAGGGGTCTCTGGAAACACCATATATTTT
CASRTGVSGNTIYF
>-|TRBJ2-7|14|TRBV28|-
TGTGCCAGCAGTTTTGGACTGCGGACCTACGAGCAGTACTTC
CASSFGLRTYEQYF
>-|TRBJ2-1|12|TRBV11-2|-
TGTGCCAGCAGCTCATGGGACTCTAGGCAGTTCTTC
CASSSWDSRQFF
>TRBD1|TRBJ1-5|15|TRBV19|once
TGTGCCAGTAGTATAGAGGGACAGGTAAATCAGCCCCAGCATTTT
CASSIEGQVNQPQHF
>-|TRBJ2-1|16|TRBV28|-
TGTGCCAGCAGTTCAACCCTCAATGACATCTACAATGAGCAGTTCTTC
CASSSTLNDIYNEQFF
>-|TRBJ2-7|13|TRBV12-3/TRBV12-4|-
TGTGCCAGCAGTTTGACAGGTCTCTACGAGCAGTACTTC
CASSLTGLYEQYF
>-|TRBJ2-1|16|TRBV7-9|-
TGTGCCAGCAGCTTCCAGGTGGGGAGCTCCTACAATGAGCAGTTCTTC
CASSFQVGSSYNEQFF
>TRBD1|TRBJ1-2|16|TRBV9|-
TGTGCCAGCCAAAGGGGGCCCCAGGAAGAGTCCTATGGCTACACCTTC
CASQRGPQEESYGYTF
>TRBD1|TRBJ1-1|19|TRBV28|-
TGTGCCAGCAGTTTAATCACCTCAGGTATCCAGGGACAGCACACTGAAGCTTTCTTT
CASSLITSGIQGQHTEAFF
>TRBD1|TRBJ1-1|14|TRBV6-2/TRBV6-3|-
TGTGCCAGCAGCAACAGGGGCAGGAACACTGAAGCTTTCTTT
CASSNRGRNTEAFF
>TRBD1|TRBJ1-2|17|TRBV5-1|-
TGCGCCAGCAGCTCCCCCGGGACAGGGGGCGTTGGCTATGGCTACACCTTC
CASSSPGTGGVGYGYTF
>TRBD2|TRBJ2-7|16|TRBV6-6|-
TGTGCCAGCAGCCGTAAGACTAGCCAAGCTACCTACGAGCAGTACTTC
CASSRKTSQATYEQYF
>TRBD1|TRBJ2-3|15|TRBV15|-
TGTGCCACCAGCAAACGGACAGGGGGCACAGATACGCAGTATTTT
CATSKRTGGTDTQYF
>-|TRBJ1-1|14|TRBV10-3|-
TGTGCCATCAGTGACCTGTTGTGGAACACTGAAGCTTTCTTT
CAISDLLWNTEAFF
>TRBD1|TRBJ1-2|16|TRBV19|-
TGTGCCAGTAGTATAGAGGACAGGGGGCTGGACTATGGCTACACCTTC
CASSIEDRGLDYGYTF
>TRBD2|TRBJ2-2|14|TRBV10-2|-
TGCGCCAGCTCTTGGCGGGAGGGTCCCGGGGAGCTGTTTTTT
CASSWREGPGELFF
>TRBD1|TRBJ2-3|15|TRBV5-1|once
TGCGCCAGCAGCTACCGGGACAGAAGCACAGATACGCAGTATTTT
CASSYRDRSTDTQYF